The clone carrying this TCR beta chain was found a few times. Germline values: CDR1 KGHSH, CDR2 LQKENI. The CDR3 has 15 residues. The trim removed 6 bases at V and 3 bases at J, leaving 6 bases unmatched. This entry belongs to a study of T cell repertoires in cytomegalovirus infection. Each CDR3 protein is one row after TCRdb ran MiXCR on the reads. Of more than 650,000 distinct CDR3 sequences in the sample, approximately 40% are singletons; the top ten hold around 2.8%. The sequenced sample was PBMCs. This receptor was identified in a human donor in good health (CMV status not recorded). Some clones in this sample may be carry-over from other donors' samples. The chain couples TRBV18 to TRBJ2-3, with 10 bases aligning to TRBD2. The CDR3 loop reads CASSELAGWTDTQYF. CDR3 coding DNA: TGTGCCAGCTCTGAACTAGCGGGGTGGACAGATACGCAGTATTTT.